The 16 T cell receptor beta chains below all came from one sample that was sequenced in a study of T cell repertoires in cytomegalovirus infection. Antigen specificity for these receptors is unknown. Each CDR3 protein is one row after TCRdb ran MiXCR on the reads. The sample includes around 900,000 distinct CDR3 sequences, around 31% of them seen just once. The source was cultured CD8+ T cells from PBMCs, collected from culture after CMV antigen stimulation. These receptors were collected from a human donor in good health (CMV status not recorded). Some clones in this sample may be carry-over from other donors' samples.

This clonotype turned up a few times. CDR3 DNA sequence: TGTGCCAGCAGTTTCCTAGCGGGGGCGCCCAATGAGCAGTTCTTC. Protein: CASSFLAGAPNEQFF. The V gene is TRBV12-3 or TRBV12-4, the J gene TRBJ2-1, with TRBD2 matching 10 bases. V dropped 3 bases and J dropped 6; count of bases not matched to a gene: 5. This CDR3 comprises 15 residues.

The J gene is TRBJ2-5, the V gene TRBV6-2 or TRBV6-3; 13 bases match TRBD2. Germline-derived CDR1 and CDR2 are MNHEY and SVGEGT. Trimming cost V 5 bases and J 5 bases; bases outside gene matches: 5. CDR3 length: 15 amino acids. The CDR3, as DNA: TGTGCCAGCAGTAAGACTAGCGGGGGGTCGGAGACCCAGTACTTC. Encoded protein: CASSKTSGGSETQYF.

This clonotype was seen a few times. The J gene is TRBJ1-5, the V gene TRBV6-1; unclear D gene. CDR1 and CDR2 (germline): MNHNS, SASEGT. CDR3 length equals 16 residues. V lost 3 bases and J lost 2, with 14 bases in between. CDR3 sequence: CASSDWLGTRNQPQHF. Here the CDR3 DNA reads TGTGCCAGCAGTGACTGGCTAGGCACGCGCAATCAGCCCCAGCATTTT.

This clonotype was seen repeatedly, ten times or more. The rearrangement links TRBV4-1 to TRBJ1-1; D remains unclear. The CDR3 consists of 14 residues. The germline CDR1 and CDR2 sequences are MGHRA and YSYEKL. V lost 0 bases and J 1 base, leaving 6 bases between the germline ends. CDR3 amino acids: CASSQESTNTEAFF. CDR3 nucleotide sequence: TGCGCCAGCAGCCAAGAGAGCACGAACACTGAAGCTTTCTTT.

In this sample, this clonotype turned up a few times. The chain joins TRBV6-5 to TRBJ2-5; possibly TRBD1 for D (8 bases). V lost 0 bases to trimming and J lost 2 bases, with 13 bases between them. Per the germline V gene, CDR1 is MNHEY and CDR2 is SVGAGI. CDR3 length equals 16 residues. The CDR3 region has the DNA TGTGCCAGCAGTTACTCTACAGGGGGGGATCAAGAGACCCAGTACTTC. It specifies CASSYSTGGDQETQYF.

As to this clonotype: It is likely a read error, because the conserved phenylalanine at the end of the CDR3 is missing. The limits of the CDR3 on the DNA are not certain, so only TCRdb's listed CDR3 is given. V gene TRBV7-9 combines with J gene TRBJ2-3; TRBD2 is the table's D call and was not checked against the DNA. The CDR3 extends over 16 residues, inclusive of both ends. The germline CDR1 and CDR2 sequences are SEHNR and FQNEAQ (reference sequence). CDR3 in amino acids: CASSSSRGVSTDTQYS.

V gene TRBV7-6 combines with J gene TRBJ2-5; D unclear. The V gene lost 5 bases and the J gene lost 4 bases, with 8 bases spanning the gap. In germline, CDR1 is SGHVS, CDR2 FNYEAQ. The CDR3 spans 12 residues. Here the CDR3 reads CASSPLIETQYF. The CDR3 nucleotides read TGTGCCAGCAGCCCATTAATAGAGACCCAGTACTTC. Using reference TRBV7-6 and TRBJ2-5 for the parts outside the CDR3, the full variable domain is GAGVSQSPRYKVTKRGQDVALRCDPISGHVSLYWYRQALGQGPEFLTYFNYEAQQDKSGLPNDRFSAERPEGSISTLTIQRTEQRDSAMYRCASSPLIETQYFGPGTRLLVL.

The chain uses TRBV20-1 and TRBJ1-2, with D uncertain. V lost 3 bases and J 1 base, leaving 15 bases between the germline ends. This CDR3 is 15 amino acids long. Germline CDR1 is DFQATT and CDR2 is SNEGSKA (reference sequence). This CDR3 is CSASGRPGDNYGYTF. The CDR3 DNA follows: TGCAGTGCTAGTGGCCGACCTGGGGATAACTATGGCTACACCTTC.

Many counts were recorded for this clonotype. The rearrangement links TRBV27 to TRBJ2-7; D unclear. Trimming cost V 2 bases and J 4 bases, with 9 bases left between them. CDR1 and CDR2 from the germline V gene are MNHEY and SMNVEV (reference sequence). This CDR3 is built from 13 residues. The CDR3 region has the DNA TGTGCCAGCAGTTTAACGTCCCAATACGAGCAGTACTTC. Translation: CASSLTSQYEQYF.

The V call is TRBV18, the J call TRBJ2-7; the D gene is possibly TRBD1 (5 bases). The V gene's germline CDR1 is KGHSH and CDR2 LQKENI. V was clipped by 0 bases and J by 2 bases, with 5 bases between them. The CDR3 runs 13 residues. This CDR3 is CASSPPDTYEQYF. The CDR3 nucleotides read TGTGCCAGCTCACCACCGGACACCTACGAGCAGTACTTC.

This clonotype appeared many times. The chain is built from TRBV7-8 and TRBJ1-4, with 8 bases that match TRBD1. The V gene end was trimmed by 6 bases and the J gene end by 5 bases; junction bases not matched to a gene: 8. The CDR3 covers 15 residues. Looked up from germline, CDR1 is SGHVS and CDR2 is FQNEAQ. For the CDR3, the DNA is TGTGCCAGCAGGAGCCGACAGGGGCGAAATGAAAAACTGTTTTTT. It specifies CASRSRQGRNEKLFF.

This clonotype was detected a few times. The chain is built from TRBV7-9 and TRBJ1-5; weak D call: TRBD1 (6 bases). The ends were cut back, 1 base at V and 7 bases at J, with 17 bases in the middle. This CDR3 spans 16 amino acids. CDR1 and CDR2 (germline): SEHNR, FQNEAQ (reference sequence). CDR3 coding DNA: TGTGCCAGCAGCTTAGGGGCAGGGGAGGTATGGCAGCCCCAGCATTTT. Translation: CASSLGAGEVWQPQHF.

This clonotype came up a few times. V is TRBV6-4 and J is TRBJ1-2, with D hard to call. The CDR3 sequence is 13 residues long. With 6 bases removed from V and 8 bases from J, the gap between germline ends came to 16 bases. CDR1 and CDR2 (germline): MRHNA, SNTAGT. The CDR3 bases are TGTGCCAGCAGGGACCACATCTCCTTAGGCTACACCTTC. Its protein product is CASRDHISLGYTF.

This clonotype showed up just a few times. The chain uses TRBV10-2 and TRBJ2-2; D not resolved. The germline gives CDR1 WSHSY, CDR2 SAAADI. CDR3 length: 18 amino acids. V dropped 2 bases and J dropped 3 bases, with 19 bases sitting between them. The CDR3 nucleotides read TGCGCCAGCAGTGAGGTTCTCCGGGTCTCGGATTACACCGGGGAGCTGTTTTTT. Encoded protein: CASSEVLRVSDYTGELFF.

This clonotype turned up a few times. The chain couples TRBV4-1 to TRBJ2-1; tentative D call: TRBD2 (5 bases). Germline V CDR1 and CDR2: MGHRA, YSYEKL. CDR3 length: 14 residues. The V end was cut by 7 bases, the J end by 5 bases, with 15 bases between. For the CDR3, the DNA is TGCGCCAGCAATGCCGGGGATCTAAACAATGAGCAGTTCTTC. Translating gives CASNAGDLNNEQFF.

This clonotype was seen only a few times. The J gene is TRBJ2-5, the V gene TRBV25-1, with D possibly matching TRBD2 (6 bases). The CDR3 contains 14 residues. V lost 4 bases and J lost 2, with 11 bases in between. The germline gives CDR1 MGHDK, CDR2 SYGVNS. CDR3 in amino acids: CASSGATSQETQYF. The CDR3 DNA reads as TGTGCCAGCAGTGGCGCGACTAGTCAAGAGACCCAGTACTTC.